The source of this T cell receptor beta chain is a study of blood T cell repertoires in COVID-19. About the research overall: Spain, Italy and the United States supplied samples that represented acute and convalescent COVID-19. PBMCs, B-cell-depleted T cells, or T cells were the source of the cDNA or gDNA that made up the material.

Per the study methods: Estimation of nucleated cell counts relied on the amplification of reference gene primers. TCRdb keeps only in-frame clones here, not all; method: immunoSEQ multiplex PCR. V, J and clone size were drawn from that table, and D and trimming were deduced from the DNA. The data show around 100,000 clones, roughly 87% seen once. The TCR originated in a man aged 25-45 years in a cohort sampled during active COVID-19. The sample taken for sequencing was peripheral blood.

CDR3: CAWERAGTRGATF. The CDR3 DNA reads TGTGCCTGGGAGAGGGCCGGGACCAGGGGTGCCACCTTC. The V and J genes are TRBV30 and TRBJ1-2, with D perhaps TRBD1 (6 bases). Germline V CDR1 and CDR2: GTSNPN, SVGIG (reference sequence). V lost 5 bases, J lost 13 bases, and 23 bases lay in between. This CDR3 has 13 amino acids.